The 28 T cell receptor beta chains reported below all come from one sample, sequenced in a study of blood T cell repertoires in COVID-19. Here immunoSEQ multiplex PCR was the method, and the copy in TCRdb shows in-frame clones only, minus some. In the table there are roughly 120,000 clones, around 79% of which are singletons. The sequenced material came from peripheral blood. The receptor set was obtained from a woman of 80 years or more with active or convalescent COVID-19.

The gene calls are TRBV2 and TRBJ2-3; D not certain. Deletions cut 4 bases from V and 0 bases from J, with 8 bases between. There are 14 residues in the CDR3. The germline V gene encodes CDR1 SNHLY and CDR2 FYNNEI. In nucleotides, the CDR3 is TGTGCCAGCAGTGGAGCCTATAGCACAGATACGCAGTATTTT. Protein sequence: CASSGAYSTDTQYF.

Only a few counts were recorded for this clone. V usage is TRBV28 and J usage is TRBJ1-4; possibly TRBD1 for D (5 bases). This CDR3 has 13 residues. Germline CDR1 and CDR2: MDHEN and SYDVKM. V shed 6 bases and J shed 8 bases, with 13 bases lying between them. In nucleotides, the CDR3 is TGTGCCAGCAGAGGCCCGGGGGGAGAAAAACTGTTTTTT. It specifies CASRGPGGEKLFF.

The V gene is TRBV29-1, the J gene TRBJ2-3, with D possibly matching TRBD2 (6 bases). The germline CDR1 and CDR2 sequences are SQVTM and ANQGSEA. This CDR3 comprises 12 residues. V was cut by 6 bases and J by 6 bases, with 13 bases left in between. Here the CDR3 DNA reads TGCAGCGTCCTAGCGATCGCTGATACGCAGTATTTT. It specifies CSVLAIADTQYF.

The CDR3 loop is CASSLDGSTHNEQFF. CDR3 in DNA: TGTGCCAGCAGCTTGGACGGGAGCACTCACAATGAGCAGTTCTTC. V gene TRBV7-2 combines with J gene TRBJ2-1; D perhaps matches TRBD2 (6 bases). CDR1 SGHTA and CDR2 FQGNSA come from the germline V gene. The length of the CDR3 is 15 residues. V gave up 3 bases and J gave up 5 bases, with 14 bases separating them.

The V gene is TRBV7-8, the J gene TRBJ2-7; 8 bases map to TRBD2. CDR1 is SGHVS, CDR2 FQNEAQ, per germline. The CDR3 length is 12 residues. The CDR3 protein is CAISGIGYEQYF. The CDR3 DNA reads TGTGCTATTAGCGGGATAGGATACGAGCAGTACTTC.

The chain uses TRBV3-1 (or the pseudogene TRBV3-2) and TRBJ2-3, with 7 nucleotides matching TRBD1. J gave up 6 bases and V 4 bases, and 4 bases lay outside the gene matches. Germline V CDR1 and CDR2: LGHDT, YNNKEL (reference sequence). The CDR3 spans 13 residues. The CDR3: CASSRTGPDTQYF. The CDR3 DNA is TGTGCCAGCAGCCGGACAGGCCCCGATACGCAGTATTTT.

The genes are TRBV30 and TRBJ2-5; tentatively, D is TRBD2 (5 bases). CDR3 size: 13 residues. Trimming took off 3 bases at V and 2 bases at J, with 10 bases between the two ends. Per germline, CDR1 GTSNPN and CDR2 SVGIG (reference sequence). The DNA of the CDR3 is TGTGCCTGGAGGGTCCGGGGACAAGAGACCCAGTACTTC. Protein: CAWRVRGQETQYF.

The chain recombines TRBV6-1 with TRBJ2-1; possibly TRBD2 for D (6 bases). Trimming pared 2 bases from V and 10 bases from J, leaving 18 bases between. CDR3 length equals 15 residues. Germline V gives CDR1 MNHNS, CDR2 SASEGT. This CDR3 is CASSEMRIMSGEQFF. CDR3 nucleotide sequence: TGTGCCAGCAGTGAAATGAGAATCATGAGCGGGGAGCAGTTCTTC.

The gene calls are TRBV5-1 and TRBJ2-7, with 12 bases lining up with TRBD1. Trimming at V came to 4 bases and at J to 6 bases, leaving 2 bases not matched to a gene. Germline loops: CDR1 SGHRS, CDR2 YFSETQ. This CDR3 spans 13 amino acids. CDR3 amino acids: CASSGGQGAEQYF. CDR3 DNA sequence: TGCGCCAGCAGCGGGGGACAGGGGGCCGAGCAGTACTTC.

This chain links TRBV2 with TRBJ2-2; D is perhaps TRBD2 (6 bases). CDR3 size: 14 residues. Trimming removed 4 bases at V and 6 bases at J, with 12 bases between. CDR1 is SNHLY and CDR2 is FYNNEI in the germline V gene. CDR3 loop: CASSVTGEAGELFF. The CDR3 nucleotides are TGTGCCAGCAGTGTGACGGGAGAGGCCGGGGAGCTGTTTTTT.

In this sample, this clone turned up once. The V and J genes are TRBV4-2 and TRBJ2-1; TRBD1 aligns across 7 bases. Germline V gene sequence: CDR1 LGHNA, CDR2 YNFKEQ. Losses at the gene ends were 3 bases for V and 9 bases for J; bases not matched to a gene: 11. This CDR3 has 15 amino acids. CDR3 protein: CASSQARDSSFEQFF. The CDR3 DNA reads TGTGCCAGCAGCCAGGCCCGGGACAGTTCTTTTGAGCAGTTCTTC.

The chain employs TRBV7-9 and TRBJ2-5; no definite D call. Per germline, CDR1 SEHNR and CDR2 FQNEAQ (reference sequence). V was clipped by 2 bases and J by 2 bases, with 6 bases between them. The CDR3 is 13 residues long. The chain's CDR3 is CASSLLGQETQYF. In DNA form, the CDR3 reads TGTGCCAGCAGCTTACTAGGACAAGAGACCCAGTACTTC. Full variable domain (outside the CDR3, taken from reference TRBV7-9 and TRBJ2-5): DTGVSQNPRHKITKRGQNVTFRCDPISEHNRLYWYRQTLGQGPEFLTYFQNEAQLEKSRLLSDRFSAERPKGSFSTLEIQRTEQGDSAMYLCASSLLGQETQYFGPGTRLLVL.

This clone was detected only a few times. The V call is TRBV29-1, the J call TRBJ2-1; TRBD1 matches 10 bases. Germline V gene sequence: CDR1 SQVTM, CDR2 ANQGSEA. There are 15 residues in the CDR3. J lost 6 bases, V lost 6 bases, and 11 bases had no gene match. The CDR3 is CSVYEPGQGFNEQFF. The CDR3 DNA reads TGCAGCGTCTATGAACCGGGACAGGGGTTCAATGAGCAGTTCTTC.

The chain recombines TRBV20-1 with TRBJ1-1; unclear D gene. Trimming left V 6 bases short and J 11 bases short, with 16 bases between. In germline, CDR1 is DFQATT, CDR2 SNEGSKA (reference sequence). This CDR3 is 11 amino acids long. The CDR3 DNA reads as TGCAGTGCCGTACGGAGGGATCGGGCTTTCTTT. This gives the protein CSAVRRDRAFF.

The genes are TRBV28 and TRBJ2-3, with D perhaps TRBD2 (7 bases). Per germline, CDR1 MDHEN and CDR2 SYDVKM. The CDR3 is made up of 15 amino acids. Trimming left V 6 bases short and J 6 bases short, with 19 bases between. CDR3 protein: CASSRGAGASDTQYF. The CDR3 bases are TGTGCCAGCAGCCGGGGGGCTGGGGCTTCGGATACGCAGTATTTT.

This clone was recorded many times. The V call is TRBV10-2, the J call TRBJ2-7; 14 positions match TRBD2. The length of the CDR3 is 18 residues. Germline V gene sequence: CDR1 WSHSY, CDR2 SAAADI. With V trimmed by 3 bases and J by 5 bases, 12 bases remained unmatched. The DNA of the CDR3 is TGCGCCAGCAGTGACCGATCCAGGACTAGCGGGAGGTACGACGAGCAGTACTTC. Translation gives CASSDRSRTSGRYDEQYF.

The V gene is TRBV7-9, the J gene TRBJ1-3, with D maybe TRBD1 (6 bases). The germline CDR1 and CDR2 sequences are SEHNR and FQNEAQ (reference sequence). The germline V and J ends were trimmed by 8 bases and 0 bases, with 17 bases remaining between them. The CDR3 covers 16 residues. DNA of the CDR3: TGTGCCAGCGTCCCATCAAGGGGGAGCTCTGGAAACACCATATATTTT. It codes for CASVPSRGSSGNTIYF.

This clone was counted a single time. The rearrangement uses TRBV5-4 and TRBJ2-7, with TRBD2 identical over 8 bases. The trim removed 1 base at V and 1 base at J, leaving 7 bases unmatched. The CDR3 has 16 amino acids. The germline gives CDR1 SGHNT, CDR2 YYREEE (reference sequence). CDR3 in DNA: TGTGCCAGCAGCTTGTATGCGGGAGGTGGTTCCTACGAGCAGTACTTC. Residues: CASSLYAGGGSYEQYF.

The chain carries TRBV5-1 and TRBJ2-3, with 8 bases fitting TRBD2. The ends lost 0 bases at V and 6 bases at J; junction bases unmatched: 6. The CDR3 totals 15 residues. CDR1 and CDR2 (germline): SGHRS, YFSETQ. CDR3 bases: TGCGCCAGCAGCTTGGGGGGCGGGAGGATTGATACGCAGTATTTT. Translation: CASSLGGGRIDTQYF.

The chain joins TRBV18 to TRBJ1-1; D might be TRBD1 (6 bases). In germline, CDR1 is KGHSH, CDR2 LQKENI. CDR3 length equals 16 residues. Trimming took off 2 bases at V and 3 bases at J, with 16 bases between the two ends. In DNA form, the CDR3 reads TGTGCCAGCTCACCATTGAGGCCAGGGGTGGACACTGAAGCTTTCTTT. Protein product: CASSPLRPGVDTEAFF.

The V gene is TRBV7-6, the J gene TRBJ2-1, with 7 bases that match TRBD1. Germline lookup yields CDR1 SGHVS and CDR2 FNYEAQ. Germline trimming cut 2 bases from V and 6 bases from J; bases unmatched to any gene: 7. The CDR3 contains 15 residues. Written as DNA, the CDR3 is TGTGCCAGCAGCTTAAGGTGGGACAGCTCCAATGAGCAGTTCTTC. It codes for CASSLRWDSSNEQFF.

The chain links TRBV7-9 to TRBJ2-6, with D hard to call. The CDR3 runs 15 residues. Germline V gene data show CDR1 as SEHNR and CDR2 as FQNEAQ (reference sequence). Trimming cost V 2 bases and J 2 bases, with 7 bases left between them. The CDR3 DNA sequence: TGTGCCAGCAGCTTACCCCTTGCTGGGGCCAACGTCCTGACTTTC. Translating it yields CASSLPLAGANVLTF.

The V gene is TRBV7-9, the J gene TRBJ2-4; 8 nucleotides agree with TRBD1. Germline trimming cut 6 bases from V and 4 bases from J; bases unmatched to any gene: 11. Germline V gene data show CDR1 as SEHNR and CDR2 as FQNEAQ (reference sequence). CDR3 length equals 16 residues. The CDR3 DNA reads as TGTGCCAGCAGACGTCCTCCCGGGACAGGAAAAAACATTCAGTACTTC. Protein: CASRRPPGTGKNIQYF.

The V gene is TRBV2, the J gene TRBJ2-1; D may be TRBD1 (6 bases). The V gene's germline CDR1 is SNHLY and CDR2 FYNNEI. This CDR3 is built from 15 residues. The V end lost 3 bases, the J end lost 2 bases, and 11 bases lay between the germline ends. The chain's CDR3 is CASSDVGATYNEQFF. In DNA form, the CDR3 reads TGTGCCAGCAGTGATGTGGGGGCCACCTACAATGAGCAGTTCTTC.

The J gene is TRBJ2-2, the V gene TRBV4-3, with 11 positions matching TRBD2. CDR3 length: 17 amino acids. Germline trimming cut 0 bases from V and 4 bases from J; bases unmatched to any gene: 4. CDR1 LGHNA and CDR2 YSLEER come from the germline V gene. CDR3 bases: TGCGCCAGCAGCCAAGAAATTAGCGGGAGGGGCACCGGGGAGCTGTTTTTT. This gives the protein CASSQEISGRGTGELFF.

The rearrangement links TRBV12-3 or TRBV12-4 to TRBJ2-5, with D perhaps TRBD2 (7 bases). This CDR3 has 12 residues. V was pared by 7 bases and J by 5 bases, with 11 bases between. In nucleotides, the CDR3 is TGTGCCAGCAAAAGGGGGGGGGAGACCCAGTACTTC. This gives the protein CASKRGGETQYF.

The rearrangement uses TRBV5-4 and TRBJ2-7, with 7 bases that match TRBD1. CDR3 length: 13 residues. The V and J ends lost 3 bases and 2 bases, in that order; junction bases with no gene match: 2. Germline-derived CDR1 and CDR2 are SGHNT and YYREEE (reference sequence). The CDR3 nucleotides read TGTGCCAGCAGCTCGACAGGGACCTACGAGCAGTACTTC. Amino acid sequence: CASSSTGTYEQYF.

CDR3 DNA sequence: TGTGCCAGCAGGGGACTAGGGGTTCAACTCACGAGATACAATGAGCAGTTCTTC. Its protein is CASRGLGVQLTRYNEQFF. The J gene is TRBJ2-1, the V gene TRBV2; 8 bases agree with TRBD2. This CDR3 spans 18 amino acids. Germline lookup yields CDR1 SNHLY and CDR2 FYNNEI. The J segment lost 4 bases and the V segment lost 6 bases, leaving 17 bases of the junction unmatched.